The 25 T cell receptor beta chains reported below all come from one sample, sequenced in a study of memory CD4+ T cells and cytomegalovirus serostatus. Method: immunoSEQ multiplex PCR; TCRdb's copy keeps in-frame clones and lacks some. This sample has tens of thousands of clones, with about 76% found just once. Single viable CD3+CD4+CD8-CD45RO+ cells were sorted as the memory CD4+ T cells. Sequences were obtained from memory CD4+ T cells from blood. The receptor set was obtained from an adult in good health and CMV-seronegative. Some clones in this sample may be carry-over from other donors' samples.

This rearrangement joins TRBV4-3 to TRBJ2-3; D is perhaps TRBD1 (6 bases). The V and J ends lost 3 bases and 6 bases respectively, with 7 bases between them. Germline V CDR1 and CDR2: LGHNA, YSLEER. This CDR3 has 12 amino acids. The CDR3 loop reads CASSQGADTQYF. Here the CDR3 DNA reads TGCGCCAGCAGCCAGGGGGCGGATACGCAGTATTTT.

This chain's CDR3 is CASSSGHYNSPLHF. CDR3 sequence (DNA): TGTGCCAGCAGTTCGGGACATTATAATTCACCCCTCCACTTT. This chain connects TRBV6-6 to TRBJ1-6, with D possibly being TRBD1 (6 bases). The CDR3 loop spans 14 amino acids. Trimming removed 4 bases at V and 4 bases at J, with 8 bases between. Germline assignment: CDR1 MNHNY and CDR2 SVGAGI (reference sequence).

The rearrangement links TRBV27 to TRBJ1-6; D remains ambiguous. Germline V gene lookup returns CDR1 MNHEY and CDR2 SMNVEV (reference sequence). This CDR3 comprises 14 residues. V lost 3 bases, J lost 7 bases, and 10 bases lay in between. CDR3: CASSFSDLNSPLHF. The CDR3 coding sequence is TGTGCCAGCAGTTTTTCAGATTTAAATTCACCCCTCCACTTT.

The V gene is TRBV4-1, the J gene TRBJ1-2; 9 bases agree with TRBD1. There are 15 residues in the CDR3. The V segment lost 5 bases and the J segment 4 bases; nucleotides outside the gene matches: 8. Germline V gene lookup returns CDR1 MGHRA and CDR2 YSYEKL. The CDR3: CASSEPQGAIYGYTF. The CDR3 nucleotides read TGCGCCAGCAGCGAACCACAGGGGGCCATCTATGGCTACACCTTC.

The chain recombines TRBV5-8 with TRBJ2-2; 9 bases fit TRBD1. Germline V gives CDR1 SGHTS, CDR2 YDEGEE. CDR3 length equals 16 residues. V was pared by 6 bases and J by 5 bases, with 11 bases of the junction left unmatched. This CDR3 reads CASNRFTGQGTGELFF. DNA for the CDR3: TGTGCCAGCAACCGGTTTACGGGACAGGGTACCGGGGAGCTGTTTTTT.

The rearrangement joins TRBV10-1 to TRBJ2-3, with 8 bases fitting TRBD1. The V and J ends lost 7 bases and 3 bases, in that order; junction bases with no gene match: 3. This CDR3 is built from 13 residues. Germline CDR1 WNHNN, CDR2 SYGVQD (reference sequence). The CDR3 sequence is CASIQGATDTQYF. In DNA, the CDR3 is TGCGCCAGCATCCAGGGGGCTACAGATACGCAGTATTTT.

The chain uses TRBV14 and TRBJ1-1, with 10 bases aligning to TRBD1. The germline gives CDR1 SGHDN, CDR2 FVKESK. The CDR3 totals 17 residues. J gave up 5 bases and V 4 bases, and 13 bases lay outside the gene matches. As DNA, the CDR3 is TGTGCCAGCAGCCCGACTATCCGGGACAGGGGCGGGACTGAAGCTTTCTTT. This codes for CASSPTIRDRGGTEAFF.

This CDR3 reads CASSVSGEDTEAFF. DNA for the CDR3: TGTGCCAGCAGTGTTTCAGGGGAGGACACTGAAGCTTTCTTT. The V call is TRBV6-4, the J call TRBJ1-1; weak D call: TRBD1 (6 bases). The CDR3 is made up of 14 amino acids. CDR1 and CDR2 (germline): MRHNA, SNTAGT. V was shortened by 4 bases and J by 3 bases, with 12 bases between the two germline ends.

The chain has TRBV27 and TRBJ2-1; TRBD2 might be the D (5 bases). Germline V gene sequence: CDR1 MNHEY, CDR2 SMNVEV (reference sequence). With 6 bases removed from V and 8 bases from J, the gap between germline ends came to 14 bases. The CDR3 loop spans 13 amino acids. CDR3 bases: TGTGCCAGCAGACGGGGTTCGGGCTATGAGCAGTTCTTC. Protein sequence: CASRRGSGYEQFF.

The chain links TRBV7-9 to TRBJ1-2; TRBD1 might be the D (6 bases). With 5 bases removed from V and 2 bases from J, the gap between germline ends came to 15 bases. This CDR3 has 15 amino acids. Per germline, CDR1 SEHNR and CDR2 FQNEAQ (reference sequence). The CDR3 nucleotides are TGTGCCAGCAGCGCAGCAGGGGAAATAAACTATGGCTACACCTTC. Protein product: CASSAAGEINYGYTF.

J is TRBJ2-5 and V is TRBV25-1, with D unclear. Per germline, CDR1 MGHDK and CDR2 SYGVNS. Trimming removed 6 bases from V and 0 bases from J, with 2 bases in between. There are 11 residues in the CDR3. Here the CDR3 reads CASSNQETQYF. CDR3 in DNA: TGTGCCAGCAGCAACCAAGAGACCCAGTACTTC.

The rearrangement joins TRBV10-3 to TRBJ1-3; maybe TRBD1 (6 bases). Germline V gene lookup returns CDR1 ENHRY and CDR2 SYGVKD. Trimming cost V 9 bases and J 5 bases, with 20 bases left between them. This CDR3 comprises 15 residues. The CDR3: CAISGTSGPRNTIYF. The CDR3 DNA follows: TGTGCCATTAGCGGGACATCAGGGCCGAGAAACACCATATATTTT.

The chain uses TRBV7-2 and TRBJ1-4, with TRBD1 as a possible D gene (5 bases). V shed 2 bases and J shed 7 bases, with 17 bases lying between them. This CDR3 has 16 residues. Germline V gives CDR1 SGHTA, CDR2 FQGNSA. CDR3 sequence (DNA): TGTGCCAGCAGCTTACCTAGCGGGGGAGGGAGTGAAAAACTGTTTTTT. Protein: CASSLPSGGGSEKLFF. Variable domain in full (rest from reference TRBV7-2 and TRBJ1-4): GAGVSQSPSNKVTEKGKDVELRCDPISGHTALYWYRQSLGQGLEFLIYFQGNSAPDKSGLPSDRFSAERTGGSVSTLTIQRTQQEDSAVYLCASSLPSGGGSEKLFFGSGTQLSVL.

This clone occurred once. The chain links TRBV5-4 to TRBJ2-2; D is ambiguous. Deletions cut 4 bases from V and 7 bases from J, with 20 bases between. The CDR3 covers 16 residues. Germline V gene data show CDR1 as SGHNT and CDR2 as YYREEE (reference sequence). The CDR3, as DNA: TGTGCCAGCAGCAGAGGCGGTCCACAAGTTGGCGGGGAGCTGTTTTTT. This codes for CASSRGGPQVGGELFF.

The rearrangement joins TRBV28 to TRBJ1-2; the D is unclear. V was trimmed by 3 bases and J by 2 bases, leaving 4 bases between them. Germline values: CDR1 MDHEN, CDR2 SYDVKM. The CDR3 sequence is 12 residues long. The CDR3 reads CASSLFNYGYTF. The CDR3, as DNA: TGTGCCAGCAGTTTGTTCAACTATGGCTACACCTTC.

This clone showed up just a few times. V is TRBV28 and J is TRBJ2-7; D perhaps matches TRBD2 (7 bases). This CDR3 contains 14 residues. The V end lost 7 bases, the J end lost 3 bases, and 16 bases lay between the germline ends. In germline, CDR1 is MDHEN, CDR2 SYDVKM. CDR3 region: CASIRGGENYEQYF. The DNA for the CDR3 is TGTGCCAGCATAAGGGGGGGAGAGAACTACGAGCAGTACTTC.

The count of this clone is one. V is TRBV27 and J is TRBJ2-7; no definite D call. Germline V CDR1 and CDR2: MNHEY, SMNVEV (reference sequence). The V end was cut by 5 bases, the J end by 3 bases, with 11 bases between. The CDR3 runs 13 residues. The CDR3 loop reads CASSTYLSYEQYF. The CDR3 DNA reads TGTGCCAGCAGTACTTATCTGAGCTACGAGCAGTACTTC.

The V call is TRBV13, the J call TRBJ2-2; possibly TRBD2 for D (5 bases). Trimming left V 4 bases short and J 1 base short, with 10 bases between. CDR3 length: 15 residues. CDR1 is PRHDT, CDR2 FYEKMQ, per germline (reference sequence). For the CDR3, the DNA is TGTGCCAGCAGCTCGAGGGCTGTGAACACCGGGGAGCTGTTTTTT. Protein product: CASSSRAVNTGELFF.

This chain links TRBV4-3 with TRBJ1-5, with D possibly TRBD1 on 5 matching bases. V lost 3 bases and J lost 7, with 13 bases in between. CDR3 length equals 14 residues. Per the germline V gene, CDR1 is LGHNA and CDR2 is YSLEER. The CDR3 sequence: CASSHSEGRQPQHF. In DNA form, the CDR3 reads TGCGCCAGCAGCCACAGTGAGGGACGGCAGCCCCAGCATTTT.

This rearrangement joins TRBV2 to TRBJ2-2, with TRBD2 matching 7 bases. Germline V gene lookup returns CDR1 SNHLY and CDR2 FYNNEI. This CDR3 is 15 amino acids long. The V segment lost 3 bases and the J segment 4 bases; nucleotides outside the gene matches: 5. In DNA, the CDR3 is TGTGCCAGCAGTGACCGCGGGGGAGTCACCGGGGAGCTGTTTTTT. This sequence encodes CASSDRGGVTGELFF. Full variable domain (missing parts from reference TRBV2 and TRBJ2-2): EPEVTQTPSHQVTQMGQEVILRCVPISNHLYFYWYRQILGQKVEFLVSFYNNEISEKSEIFDDQFSVERPDGSNFTLKIRSTKLEDSAMYFCASSDRGGVTGELFFGEGSRLTVL.

This clone has just a few counts. The chain has TRBV5-6 and TRBJ2-3; D is uncertain. The CDR3 is 13 amino acids. The V and J ends lost 5 bases and 2 bases respectively, with 9 bases between them. CDR1 SGHDT and CDR2 YYEEEE come from the germline V gene. This CDR3 is CASSYDVTDTQYF. CDR3 nucleotides: TGTGCCAGCAGTTACGACGTCACAGATACGCAGTATTTT.

This sequence joins TRBV11-1 and TRBJ1-1; D remains ambiguous. V was shortened by 3 bases and J by 6 bases, with 20 bases between the two germline ends. Germline V CDR1 and CDR2: SGHAT, FQDESV (reference sequence). The CDR3 sequence is 16 residues long. CDR3 DNA sequence: TGTGCCAGCAGCTTTTCTGGTACACGAATGATCGCTGAAGCTTTCTTT. Translating it yields CASSFSGTRMIAEAFF.

The J gene is TRBJ1-1, the V gene TRBV6-1, with D tentatively TRBD1 (6 bases). Germline V gene sequence: CDR1 MNHNS, CDR2 SASEGT. The CDR3 spans 14 residues. Trimming removed 6 bases from V and 4 bases from J, with 15 bases in between. For the CDR3, the DNA is TGTGCCAGCAGCACCCAGGGGCTGGGCACTGAAGCTTTCTTT. This sequence encodes CASSTQGLGTEAFF.

CDR3 loop: CASSLAGKGGYTF. The CDR3 bases are TGTGCCAGCAGCTTGGCAGGGAAAGGCGGCTACACCTTC. This chain links TRBV4-2 with TRBJ1-2, with a tentative D call TRBD1 (5 bases). Germline V CDR1 and CDR2: LGHNA, YNFKEQ. V lost 5 bases and J lost 8, with 15 bases in between. This CDR3 region has 13 residues.

The J gene is TRBJ2-3, the V gene TRBV7-6; either TRBD1 or TRBD2 may fit D (5 bases each). Germline-derived CDR1 and CDR2 are SGHVS and FNYEAQ. V was clipped by 8 bases and J by 5 bases, with 11 bases between them. CDR3 size: 12 residues. The CDR3 coding sequence is TGTGCCAGCGGGAGACAGCTAGATACGCAGTATTTT. Translated: CASGRQLDTQYF.